These 27 T cell receptor beta chains originate from one sample sequenced in a study of T cell repertoires in cytomegalovirus infection. The antigens these receptors bind are not known. TCRdb called the reads again in MiXCR, with one record for every CDR3 protein. Of about 310,000 distinct CDR3 sequences in the sample, around a quarter were seen once. Sequencing used cultured PBMCs, obtained from culture after CMV antigen stimulation. The receptors were gathered from a human donor in good health (CMV status not recorded). Some clones in this sample may be carry-over from other donors' samples.

This clonotype has a handful of counts. V is TRBV11-2 and J is TRBJ2-2; 7 nucleotides line up with TRBD2. Losses at the gene ends were 5 bases for V and 1 base for J; bases not matched to a gene: 16. CDR3 length: 19 amino acids. Looked up from germline, CDR1 is SGHAT and CDR2 is FQNNGV. The CDR3 DNA follows: TGTGCCAGCAGCCAGGCCCGGTTCGGGGGAGGGGAGAACACCGGGGAGCTGTTTTTT. Protein sequence: CASSQARFGGGENTGELFF.

The gene calls are TRBV6-2 or TRBV6-3 and TRBJ2-7, with 10 bases fitting TRBD1. The CDR3 consists of 13 residues. The V gene's germline CDR1 is MNHEY and CDR2 SVGEGT. Unmatched junction bases numbered 4, after V lost 5 bases and J lost 6 bases. The CDR3 DNA sequence: TGTGCCAGCAGTCCCGGGACAGGGGCCGAGCAGTACGTC. Its translation: CASSPGTGAEQYV.

V gene TRBV6-6 combines with J gene TRBJ2-5; a weak D match, TRBD2 (5 bases). Germline V gene sequence: CDR1 MNHNY, CDR2 SVGAGI (reference sequence). The V end was cut by 0 bases, the J end by 5 bases, with 13 bases between. The length of the CDR3 is 15 residues. For the CDR3, the DNA is TGTGCCAGCAGTTACTCGGAAGTACTAGGGGAGACCCAGTACTTC. Residues: CASSYSEVLGETQYF.

The chain uses TRBV28 and TRBJ2-7, with 7 bases matching TRBD2. The CDR3 contains 16 residues. Germline V gene data show CDR1 as MDHEN and CDR2 as SYDVKM. Germline trimming cut 7 bases from V and 3 bases from J; bases unmatched to any gene: 15. CDR3 protein: CASNTVNWLADYEQYF. Here the CDR3 DNA reads TGTGCCAGCAACACGGTAAACTGGCTAGCGGACTACGAGCAGTACTTC. Full variable domain (outside the CDR3, taken from reference TRBV28 and TRBJ2-7): DVKVTQSSRYLVKRTGEKVFLECVQDMDHENMFWYRQDPGLGLRLIYFSYDVKMKEKGDIPEGYSVSREKKERFSLILESASTNQTSMYLCASNTVNWLADYEQYFGPGTRLTVT.

V and J are TRBV5-1 and TRBJ2-7; unclear D gene. The germline V gene encodes CDR1 SGHRS and CDR2 YFSETQ. CDR3 length equals 12 residues. V lost 7 bases, J lost 2 bases, and 10 bases lay in between. In nucleotides, the CDR3 is TGCGCCAGCTCTCAGCCGGCCTACGAGCAGTACTTC. Protein sequence: CASSQPAYEQYF.

This chain uses TRBV20-1 with TRBJ2-1; D may be TRBD2 (6 bases). This CDR3 contains 13 residues. CDR1 and CDR2 (germline): DFQATT, SNEGSKA (reference sequence). Deletions cut 6 bases from V and 5 bases from J, with 14 bases between. The CDR3 DNA is TGCAGTGCGAAGGGGACTCGGAACAATGAGCAGTTCTTC. Protein sequence: CSAKGTRNNEQFF.

This clonotype was seen a handful of times. The chain uses TRBV6-1 and TRBJ1-2; D gene ambiguous. Trimming took 6 bases from V and 4 from J, leaving 12 bases between them. The CDR3 extends over 13 amino acids. Looked up from germline, CDR1 is MNHNS and CDR2 is SASEGT. Written as DNA, the CDR3 is TGTGCCAGCAGCTCCCCTTCCAGCTATGGCTACACCTTC. It translates to CASSSPSSYGYTF.

The chain carries TRBV25-1 and TRBJ1-4; D uncertain. The germline V and J ends were trimmed by 4 bases and 7 bases, with 7 bases remaining between them. CDR1 and CDR2 from the germline V gene are MGHDK and SYGVNS. The CDR3 loop spans 12 amino acids. The CDR3 DNA reads as TGTGCCAGCAGTGTCGAGGGTGAAAAACTGTTTTTT. Protein product: CASSVEGEKLFF.

On this clonotype itself: With a much larger clone just one base away, this may be a read error. The chain couples TRBV7-3 to TRBJ2-3; either TRBD1 or TRBD2 may supply D (5 bases each). V was pared by 5 bases and J by 10 bases, with 16 bases between. The V gene's germline CDR1 is SGHTA and CDR2 FQGTGA. The CDR3 is 13 residues long. This chain's CDR3 is CASSLGRVSAQYF. The DNA of the CDR3 is TGTGCCAGCAGCCTGGGGCGGGTGAGCGCGCAGTATTTT.

The chain couples TRBV11-3 to TRBJ2-1; 7 bases align to TRBD2. CDR1 and CDR2 from the germline V gene are SGHNT and YENEEA. The length of the CDR3 is 14 residues. Unmatched junction bases numbered 5, after V lost 8 bases and J lost 1 base. The CDR3 spells CASAGRGSYNEQFF. Here the CDR3 DNA reads TGTGCCAGCGCTGGGAGGGGATCCTACAATGAGCAGTTCTTC.

The chain couples TRBV9 to TRBJ1-4; 7 positions match TRBD1. The germline V gene has CDR1 SGDLS and CDR2 YYNGEE. Trimming removed 0 bases from V and 5 bases from J; junction bases left unmatched: 4. The CDR3 contains 15 residues. CDR3: CASSVDGTVNEKLFF. CDR3 coding DNA: TGTGCCAGCAGCGTAGATGGGACAGTCAATGAAAAACTGTTTTTT.

V usage is TRBV20-1 and J usage is TRBJ2-1, with a weak D call TRBD2 (5 bases). Germline-derived CDR1 and CDR2 are DFQATT and SNEGSKA (reference sequence). CDR3 length equals 15 residues. Trimming took 4 bases from V and 0 from J, leaving 13 bases between them. The DNA of the CDR3 is TGCAGTGCTACCACCGGACTCACCTCCTACAATGAGCAGTTCTTC. It codes for CSATTGLTSYNEQFF.

The V call is TRBV11-3, the J call TRBJ2-3, with D possibly matching TRBD1 (5 bases). Germline CDR1 reads SGHNT; CDR2 reads YENEEA. The CDR3 spans 13 residues. V shed 4 bases and J shed 2 bases, with 7 bases lying between them. Here the CDR3 DNA reads TGTGCCAGCAGCTGGGGCGACACAGATACGCAGTATTTT. It specifies CASSWGDTDTQYF.

The table lists this clonotype with a few counts. The chain links TRBV4-2 to TRBJ1-1, with D perhaps TRBD1 (5 bases). Germline V CDR1 and CDR2: LGHNA, YNFKEQ. The CDR3 runs to 14 residues. The V gene lost 4 bases and the J gene lost 5 bases, with 14 bases spanning the gap. The CDR3 reads CASSRDGGGTEAFF. CDR3 nucleotide sequence: TGTGCCAGCAGCCGGGACGGGGGAGGGACTGAAGCTTTCTTT.

The table lists this clonotype with a few counts. V usage is TRBV19 and J usage is TRBJ2-1; a possible D gene is TRBD2 (6 bases). Germline CDR1 reads LNHDA; CDR2 reads SQIVND (reference sequence). The CDR3 extends over 15 amino acids. The ends were cut back, 3 bases at V and 8 bases at J, with 17 bases in the middle. The CDR3 nucleotides read TGTGCCAGTAGTATCCCCGGTGGGAGGCCCGATGAGCAGTTCTTC. Its translation is CASSIPGGRPDEQFF.

The chain employs TRBV11-2 and TRBJ2-5; D may be TRBD1 (6 bases). CDR1 is SGHAT, CDR2 FQNNGV, per germline. The CDR3 spans 14 residues. The V gene lost 1 base and the J gene lost 7 bases, with 13 bases spanning the gap. CDR3 coding DNA: TGTGCCAGCAGCTTAGTACCTGAAGGGGGGACCCAGTACTTC. It translates to CASSLVPEGGTQYF. Full variable domain (missing parts from reference TRBV11-2 and TRBJ2-5): EAGVAQSPRYKIIEKRQSVAFWCNPISGHATLYWYQQILGQGPKLLIQFQNNGVVDDSQLPKDRFSAERLKGVDSTLKIQPAKLEDSAVYLCASSLVPEGGTQYFGPGTRLLVL.

The chain has TRBV30 and TRBJ2-1; D ambiguous. The CDR3 contains 17 residues. CDR1 and CDR2 from the germline V gene are GTSNPN and SVGIG (reference sequence). Trimming took 2 bases from V and 2 from J, leaving 19 bases between them. CDR3 nucleotide sequence: TGTGCCTGGAGTCCTGAAAGACCACTTCACCCCTACAATGAGCAGTTCTTC. Translating gives CAWSPERPLHPYNEQFF.

This clonotype was observed a single time. The chain combines TRBV19 with TRBJ2-7; D is unresolved. Looked up from germline, CDR1 is LNHDA and CDR2 is SQIVND (reference sequence). The CDR3 consists of 13 residues. Trimming stripped 2 bases from V and 4 bases from J, with 9 bases between. The chain's CDR3 is CASSIIGEYEQYF. DNA for the CDR3: TGTGCCAGTAGTATAATAGGAGAGTACGAGCAGTACTTC.

This clonotype was picked up a small number of times. The J gene is TRBJ1-5, the V gene TRBV7-2; no definite D call. Germline V lookup: CDR1 SGHTA, CDR2 FQGNSA. Trimming shortened V by 3 bases and J by 7 bases, and 13 bases separated the two germline ends. The CDR3 is 14 residues long. CDR3: CASSFQKTHQPQHF. CDR3 bases: TGTGCCAGCAGCTTCCAAAAGACCCACCAGCCCCAGCATTTT.

This clonotype was seen only a few times. V gene TRBV11-3 combines with J gene TRBJ2-6; 8 bases agree with TRBD1. The CDR3 is 18 residues long. Germline-derived CDR1 and CDR2 are SGHNT and YENEEA. Trimming cost V 5 bases and J 0 bases; bases outside gene matches: 9. This CDR3 is CASSGPGTGYSGANVLTF. The CDR3 nucleotides are TGTGCCAGCAGCGGGCCGGGGACAGGTTACTCTGGGGCCAACGTCCTGACTTTC.

The DNA for the CDR3 is TGTGCCAGCAGTGAAACAGGGGGAGATACGCAGTATTTT. This translates into CASSETGGDTQYF. The chain employs TRBV9 and TRBJ2-3; 8 bases are a match to TRBD1. Germline-derived CDR1 and CDR2 are SGDLS and YYNGEE. The length of the CDR3 is 13 residues. Germline trimming cut 5 bases from V and 5 bases from J; bases unmatched to any gene: 4.

In its sample, this clonotype was seen a few times. V is TRBV19 and J is TRBJ1-2; D call uncertain. The CDR3 is 12 residues long. V lost 6 bases to trimming and J lost 1 base, with 6 bases between them. The germline gives CDR1 LNHDA, CDR2 SQIVND (reference sequence). CDR3 nucleotides: TGTGCCAGTAGCGGAGTTAACTATGGCTACACCTTC. Protein product: CASSGVNYGYTF.

The CDR3 loop reads CASSLSAGYTDTQYF. The CDR3 coding sequence is TGTGCCAGCAGCTTGTCGGCGGGATACACAGATACGCAGTATTTT. The chain uses TRBV6-1 and TRBJ2-3; perhaps TRBD2 as D (6 bases). V shed 6 bases and J shed 2 bases, with 15 bases lying between them. Germline V gives CDR1 MNHNS, CDR2 SASEGT. The CDR3 totals 15 residues.

The chain uses TRBV11-2 and TRBJ2-1; 10 nucleotides line up with TRBD2. Per germline, CDR1 SGHAT and CDR2 FQNNGV. The CDR3 contains 13 residues. Trimming cost V 5 bases and J 7 bases; bases outside gene matches: 2. The CDR3 sequence: CASSPTSGNEQFF. CDR3 bases: TGTGCCAGCAGCCCGACTAGCGGGAATGAGCAGTTCTTC.

This clonotype was recorded a few times. The gene calls are TRBV5-4 and TRBJ2-3; D unresolved. The CDR3 has 16 amino acids. Germline CDR1 SGHNT, CDR2 YYREEE (reference sequence). With 4 bases removed from V and 0 bases from J, the gap between germline ends came to 15 bases. This CDR3 is CASSPEIALSTDTQYF. CDR3 in DNA: TGTGCCAGCAGCCCAGAGATAGCTCTAAGCACAGATACGCAGTATTTT. The full variable domain, completed using reference TRBV5-4 and TRBJ2-3, is ETGVTQSPTHLIKTRGQQVTLRCSSQSGHNTVSWYQQALGQGPQFIFQYYREEENGRGNFPPRFSGLQFPNYSSELNVNALELDDSALYLCASSPEIALSTDTQYFGPGTRLTVL.

The chain recombines TRBV19 with TRBJ1-4; D is ambiguous. This CDR3 region has 13 residues. V was pared by 7 bases and J by 0 bases, with 6 bases between. Germline assignment: CDR1 LNHDA and CDR2 SQIVND (reference sequence). CDR3 sequence reads: CASNPATNEKLFF. The CDR3 DNA is TGTGCCAGTAACCCTGCAACTAATGAAAAACTGTTTTTT. The full variable domain, in which reference TRBV19 and TRBJ1-4 provide the parts outside the CDR3, is DGGITQSPKYLFRKEGQNVTLSCEQNLNHDAMYWYRQDPGQGLRLIYYSQIVNDFQKGDIAEGYSVSREKKESFPLTVTSAQKNPTAFYLCASNPATNEKLFFGSGTQLSVL.

This clonotype was seen only a few times. The rearrangement joins TRBV6-2 or TRBV6-3 to TRBJ2-7; the D gene is possibly TRBD2 (5 bases). Germline V gene data show CDR1 as MNHEY and CDR2 as SVGEGT. CDR3 length: 13 amino acids. V lost 5 bases to trimming and J lost 3 bases, with 11 bases between them. The CDR3 spells CASSVFGGYEQYF. CDR3 in DNA: TGTGCCAGCAGTGTCTTCGGAGGCTACGAGCAGTACTTC.